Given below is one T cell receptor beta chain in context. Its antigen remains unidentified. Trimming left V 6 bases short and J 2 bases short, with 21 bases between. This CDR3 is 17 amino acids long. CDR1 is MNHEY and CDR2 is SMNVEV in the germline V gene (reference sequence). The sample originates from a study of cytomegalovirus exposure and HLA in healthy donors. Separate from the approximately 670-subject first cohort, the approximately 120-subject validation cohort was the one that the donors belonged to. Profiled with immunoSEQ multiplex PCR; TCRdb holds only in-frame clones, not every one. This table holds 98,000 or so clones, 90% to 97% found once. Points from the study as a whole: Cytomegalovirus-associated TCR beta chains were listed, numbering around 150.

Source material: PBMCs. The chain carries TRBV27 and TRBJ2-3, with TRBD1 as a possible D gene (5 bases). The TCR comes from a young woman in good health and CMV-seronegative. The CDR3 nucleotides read TGTGCCAGCAGCCTAGAAGGGGTTAGGTGGACCACAGATACGCAGTATTTT. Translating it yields CASSLEGVRWTTDTQYF.